These T cell receptor beta chains were read from a single sample in a study of T-cell reconstitution after alpha-beta-depleted transplantation in children. One entry per CDR3 protein results from TCRdb running MiXCR on the PCR reads. The top ten hold roughly 0.77% of the sample, which has around 700,000 distinct CDR3 sequences, under 15% seen once. The material was PBMCs, obtained before TCRalphabeta/CD19-depleted stem cell transplant. These receptors all come from a girl aged 2 to 10 with congenital amegakaryocytic thrombocytopenia, due to receive a stem cell transplant. The CDR3 runs from the conserved cysteine through the conserved F or W. Each record gives: CDR3 protein, CDR3 DNA, J gene, D gene, clone size, V gene. A D gene is named only where the DNA matches it firmly. Clone size appears in some rows only: once, few, many, or a class for an expanded clone.

cdr3_aa: CASSLKFRGDEQYF
cdr3_nt: TGTGCCAGCAGCTTAAAATTTCGGGGAGACGAGCAGTACTTC
j_call: TRBJ2-7
d_call: .
clone_size: many
v_call: TRBV7-2

cdr3_aa: CSASFAGGRSEQFF
cdr3_nt: TGCAGTGCTAGTTTCGCGGGAGGCCGTAGTGAGCAGTTCTTC
j_call: TRBJ2-1
d_call: TRBD2
clone_size: .
v_call: TRBV20-1

cdr3_aa: CASRGYQETQYF
cdr3_nt: TGTGCCAGCAGGGGTTACCAAGAGACCCAGTACTTC
j_call: TRBJ2-5
d_call: .
clone_size: many
v_call: TRBV27

cdr3_aa: CSVDSVALYNEQFF
cdr3_nt: TGCAGCGTGGATAGCGTGGCTCTATACAATGAGCAGTTCTTC
j_call: TRBJ2-1
d_call: .
clone_size: many
v_call: TRBV29-1

cdr3_aa: CSATVAGTRVHEQFF
cdr3_nt: TGCAGTGCTACCGTAGCGGGCACTAGGGTGCATGAGCAGTTCTTC
j_call: TRBJ2-1
d_call: TRBD2
clone_size: many
v_call: TRBV20-1

cdr3_aa: CASRTLATEAFF
cdr3_nt: TGTGCCAGCAGGACACTGGCAACTGAAGCTTTCTTT
j_call: TRBJ1-1
d_call: .
clone_size: .
v_call: TRBV7-6

cdr3_aa: CAISAPTGNYGYTF
cdr3_nt: TGTGCCATCAGTGCCCCTACAGGGAACTATGGCTACACCTTC
j_call: TRBJ1-2
d_call: .
clone_size: many
v_call: TRBV10-3

cdr3_aa: CAISEEATRWKF
cdr3_nt: TGTGCCATCAGTGAGGAGGCTACGCGATGGAAGTTT
j_call: TRBJ1-1
d_call: .
clone_size: many
v_call: TRBV10-3

cdr3_aa: CASSLTTGNDMVEQYF
cdr3_nt: TGCGCCAGCAGCCTGACAACAGGAAACGATATGGTCGAGCAGTACTTC
j_call: TRBJ2-7
d_call: .
clone_size: .
v_call: TRBV5-1

cdr3_aa: CASATQETQYF
cdr3_nt: TGCGCCAGCGCCACCCAAGAGACCCAGTACTTC
j_call: TRBJ2-5
d_call: .
clone_size: .
v_call: TRBV4-1

cdr3_aa: CASSKEDTLDGTGELFF
cdr3_nt: TGTGCCAGCAGCAAAGAGGACACCCTTGATGGGACCGGGGAGCTGTTTTTT
j_call: TRBJ2-2
d_call: .
clone_size: .
v_call: TRBV21-1

cdr3_aa: CASSSTWFEQFF
cdr3_nt: TGTGCCAGCAGCTCTACTTGGTTCGAGCAGTTCTTC
j_call: TRBJ2-1
d_call: .
clone_size: many
v_call: TRBV7-2

cdr3_aa: CASSYGGGYQETQYF
cdr3_nt: TGTGCCAGCAGTTATGGGGGGGGGTACCAAGAGACCCAGTACTTC
j_call: TRBJ2-5
d_call: TRBD2
clone_size: few
v_call: TRBV6-5

cdr3_aa: CASSVIGNTDTQYF
cdr3_nt: TGTGCCAGCAGCGTTATAGGAAACACAGATACGCAGTATTTT
j_call: TRBJ2-3
d_call: .
clone_size: .
v_call: TRBV7-2

cdr3_aa: CAISESTSGRVGYYEQYF
cdr3_nt: TGTGCCATCAGTGAGTCGACTAGCGGGAGAGTCGGGTACTACGAGCAGTACTTC
j_call: TRBJ2-7
d_call: TRBD2
clone_size: few
v_call: TRBV10-3

cdr3_aa: CSARGIHDGLAGQETQYF
cdr3_nt: TGCAGTGCTAGAGGCATTCACGACGGACTAGCGGGCCAAGAGACCCAGTACTTC
j_call: TRBJ2-5
d_call: TRBD2
clone_size: many
v_call: TRBV20-1

cdr3_aa: CASSFALAGFEQYF
cdr3_nt: TGTGCCAGCAGCTTTGCACTAGCGGGGTTCGAGCAGTACTTC
j_call: TRBJ2-7
d_call: TRBD2
clone_size: few
v_call: TRBV7-9

cdr3_aa: CASSHTSGTSTDTQYF
cdr3_nt: TGTGCCAGCAGCCATACTAGCGGGACTAGCACAGATACGCAGTATTTT
j_call: TRBJ2-3
d_call: TRBD2
clone_size: .
v_call: TRBV12-3/TRBV12-4

cdr3_aa: CATALARNTGELFF
cdr3_nt: TGTGCCACCGCACTAGCGAGGAACACCGGGGAGCTGTTTTTT
j_call: TRBJ2-2
d_call: TRBD2
clone_size: .
v_call: TRBV24-1

cdr3_aa: CASRTGGGTEAFF
cdr3_nt: TGTGCCAGCAGAACAGGGGGCGGGACTGAAGCTTTCTTT
j_call: TRBJ1-1
d_call: TRBD1
clone_size: many
v_call: TRBV2

cdr3_aa: CASSADRERNIQYF
cdr3_nt: TGTGCCAGCAGTGCGGACAGGGAAAGAAACATTCAGTACTTC
j_call: TRBJ2-4
d_call: TRBD1
clone_size: many
v_call: TRBV12-3/TRBV12-4

cdr3_aa: CASSNRGGSYEQYF
cdr3_nt: TGTGCCAGCAGCAACAGGGGGGGCTCCTACGAGCAGTACTTC
j_call: TRBJ2-7
d_call: .
clone_size: many
v_call: TRBV12-3/TRBV12-4

cdr3_aa: CASSLGTSGISRAEAFF
cdr3_nt: TGTGCCAGCAGCTTAGGAACCTCCGGGATCAGCAGGGCTGAAGCTTTCTTT
j_call: TRBJ1-1
d_call: .
clone_size: many
v_call: TRBV7-6

cdr3_aa: CASSPELLTYEQYF
cdr3_nt: TGTGCCAGCAGCCCCGAACTTCTTACCTACGAGCAGTACTTC
j_call: TRBJ2-7
d_call: .
clone_size: many
v_call: TRBV9

cdr3_aa: CASSPGLAEPAYNEQFF
cdr3_nt: TGCGCCAGCAGCCCGGGACTAGCGGAGCCCGCCTACAATGAGCAGTTCTTC
j_call: TRBJ2-1
d_call: TRBD2
clone_size: few
v_call: TRBV5-1

cdr3_aa: CASWGQAGVLTF
cdr3_nt: TGTGCCTCTTGGGGACAGGCGGGCGTCCTGACTTTC
j_call: TRBJ2-6
d_call: TRBD1
clone_size: few
v_call: TRBV27

cdr3_aa: CASSFWGRQETQYF
cdr3_nt: TGTGCCAGCAGTTTCTGGGGGCGACAAGAGACCCAGTACTTC
j_call: TRBJ2-5
d_call: .
clone_size: many
v_call: TRBV12-3/TRBV12-4

cdr3_aa: CASSLGYLNTEAFF
cdr3_nt: TGCGCCAGCAGCTTGGGGTACCTGAACACTGAAGCTTTCTTT
j_call: TRBJ1-1
d_call: .
clone_size: many
v_call: TRBV5-1

cdr3_aa: CSAKSGRSWEQYF
cdr3_nt: TGCAGTGCTAAAAGCGGGAGGTCGTGGGAGCAGTACTTC
j_call: TRBJ2-7
d_call: TRBD2
clone_size: .
v_call: TRBV20-1

cdr3_aa: CATKTRQSYEQYF
cdr3_nt: TGTGCCACCAAAACTCGACAGAGCTACGAGCAGTACTTC
j_call: TRBJ2-7
d_call: .
clone_size: many
v_call: TRBV10-3